This T cell receptor beta chain came from a study of T-cell memory formation after mild COVID-19. Notes on the study in general: Some responding clones appeared in pre-infection memory, suggesting cross-reactive memory joined. Researchers report contracting CD4+ clones mostly in CM and EM, with CD8+ clones in EMRA.

TCR alpha and TCR beta cDNA libraries with sample barcodes and UMIs came from 5'RACE using constant-segment primers. Via MiXCR, TCRdb re-called the 5' RACE reads, giving one row per CDR3 protein. The sample lists 120,000 to 150,000 distinct CDR3 sequences; about 6.1% were seen once. Germline V gene lookup returns CDR1 SGHRS and CDR2 YFSETQ. J was trimmed by 1 base and V by 4 bases; bases with no gene match: 1. The CDR3 contains 13 residues. This clonotype was counted ten times or more. No antigen is known for it. Sequencing was carried out using PBMCs or a T cell subset sorted from them (not recorded which). The sequence derives from an adult woman who had mild COVID-19 (a few samples of this study predate the infection). Cell type and time point are not known. The chain joins TRBV5-1 to TRBJ2-7, with 8 positions matching TRBD2. The CDR3 loop reads CASSSGSSYEQYF. CDR3 coding DNA: TGCGCCAGCAGCAGCGGGAGTTCCTACGAGCAGTACTTC.